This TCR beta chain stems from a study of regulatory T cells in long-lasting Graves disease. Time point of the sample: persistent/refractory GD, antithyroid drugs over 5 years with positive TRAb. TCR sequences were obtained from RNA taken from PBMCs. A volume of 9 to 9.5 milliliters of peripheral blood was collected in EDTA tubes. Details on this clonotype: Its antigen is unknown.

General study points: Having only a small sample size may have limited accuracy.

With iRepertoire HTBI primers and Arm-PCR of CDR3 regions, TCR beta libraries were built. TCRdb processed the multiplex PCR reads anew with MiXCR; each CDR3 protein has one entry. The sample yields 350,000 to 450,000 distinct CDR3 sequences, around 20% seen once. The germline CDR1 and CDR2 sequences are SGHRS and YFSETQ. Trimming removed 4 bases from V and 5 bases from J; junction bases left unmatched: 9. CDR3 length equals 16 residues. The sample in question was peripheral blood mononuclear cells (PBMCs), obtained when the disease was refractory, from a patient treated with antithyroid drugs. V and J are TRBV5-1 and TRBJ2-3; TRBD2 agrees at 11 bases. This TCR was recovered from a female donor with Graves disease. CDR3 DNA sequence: TGCGCCAGCAGCCGTACGGGACTAGCGGAAGAAGATACGCAGTATTTT. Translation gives CASSRTGLAEEDTQYF.